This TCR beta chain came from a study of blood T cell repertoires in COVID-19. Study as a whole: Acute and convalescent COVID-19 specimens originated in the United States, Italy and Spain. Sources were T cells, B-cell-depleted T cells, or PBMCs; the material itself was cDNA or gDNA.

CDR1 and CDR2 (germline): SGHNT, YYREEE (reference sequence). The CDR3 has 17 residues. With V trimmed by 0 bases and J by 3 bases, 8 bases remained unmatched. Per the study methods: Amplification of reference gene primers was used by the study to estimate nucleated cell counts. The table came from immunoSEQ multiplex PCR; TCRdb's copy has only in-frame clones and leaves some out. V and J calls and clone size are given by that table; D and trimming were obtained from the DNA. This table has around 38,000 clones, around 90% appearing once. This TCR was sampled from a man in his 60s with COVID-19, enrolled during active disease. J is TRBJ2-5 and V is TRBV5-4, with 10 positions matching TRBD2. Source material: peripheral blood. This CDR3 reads CASSLAASGSLKETQYF. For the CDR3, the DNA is TGTGCCAGCAGCTTGGCCGCTAGCGGGAGTTTGAAAGAGACCCAGTACTTC.